This T cell receptor beta chain was obtained from a study of CD8+ T cells in alopecia areata. Study at large: The study gave treated patients oral tofacitinib at 5 to 10 mg twice daily.

The CDR3 is 15 residues long. Germline values: CDR1 SQVTM, CDR2 ANQGSEA. V was clipped by 6 bases and J by 4 bases, with 20 bases between them. In each case, RNA was isolated and then reverse transcribed into cDNA as the sequencing template. The table came from immunoSEQ multiplex PCR; TCRdb's copy has only in-frame clones and leaves some out. The data contain 150,000 or so clones, around 49% of them singletons. This material consisted of CD8+ T cells sorted from blood, taken at week 0. This clonotype was obtained from a human donor with alopecia areata. The rearrangement uses TRBV29-1 and TRBJ2-3; D possibly uses TRBD1 or TRBD2 (5 bases each). The chain's CDR3 is CSVYTAGGYPDTQYF. The CDR3 DNA reads as TGCAGCGTCTATACAGCTGGGGGTTACCCAGATACGCAGTATTTT.